The rows below give T cell receptor beta chains drawn from one sample of a study of blood T cell repertoires in COVID-19. Sequencing used immunoSEQ multiplex PCR; TCRdb keeps in-frame clones, though not all of them. Among more than 200,000 clones listed, roughly three quarters were seen once. The sequenced material came from peripheral blood. Every receptor here comes from a woman aged 40 to 49 with active or convalescent COVID-19. Each CDR3 is given without its conserved first and last residue. D genes are given only for firm matches.

J gene,V gene,D gene,CDR3 protein
TRBJ1-2,TRBV7-8,-,ASSKTQGSDGYT
TRBJ2-5,TRBV2,-,ASSEVTAANGETQY
TRBJ2-3,TRBV5-8,TRBD2,ASSLGLAGGALRTDTQY
TRBJ1-1,TRBV28,-,ASSPLRNTEAF
TRBJ2-5,TRBV5-5,TRBD1,ASSLIRQGLDRTQY
TRBJ1-4,TRBV28,-,ASSGAPGNEKLF
TRBJ1-2,TRBV13,-,ASSFRVDYGYT
TRBJ1-1,TRBV10-1,-,ASSDSPMNTEAF
TRBJ1-2,TRBV3-1/TRBV3-2,TRBD1,ASRGQGAYGYT
TRBJ1-2,TRBV3-1/TRBV3-2,-,ASSQDGQDYGYT
TRBJ1-2,TRBV28,TRBD1,ASRDRPVYGYT
TRBJ1-3,TRBV29-1,-,SVEERQAGNTIY
TRBJ1-5,TRBV15,-,ATSRDQVNQPQH
TRBJ1-4,TRBV7-9,-,ASSFDRLETTNEKLF
TRBJ1-1,TRBV28,-,ASSSRTSVGTEAF
TRBJ1-1,TRBV7-3,TRBD1,ASSPGQGRNEAF
TRBJ1-1,TRBV11-2,-,ASSYQGLNPMNTEAF
TRBJ2-2,TRBV28,-,ASSLSGARRVAGELF
TRBJ2-3,TRBV15,-,ATSSLGWGADTQY
TRBJ2-3,TRBV6-5,TRBD1,ASRDRGFTDTQY
TRBJ2-2,TRBV10-2,TRBD1,ASSEPRDRANTGELF
TRBJ2-5,TRBV9,-,ASSARVRGETQY
TRBJ2-1,TRBV3-1/TRBV3-2,TRBD1,ASSQGPTGNNEQF
TRBJ2-3,TRBV5-4,-,ASSPPGLSTDTQY
TRBJ1-1,TRBV30,-,ACADRGARNTEAF
TRBJ2-5,TRBV2,TRBD2,ASSEGGLAVETQY
TRBJ1-2,TRBV7-9,TRBD1,ASSSPGGSGNYGYT
TRBJ2-6,TRBV5-1,-,ASSLASPGRTSGANVLT
TRBJ1-1,TRBV2,-,ASSEARQERNTEAF
TRBJ2-2,TRBV2,TRBD1,ASSLGQVYTGELF
TRBJ1-1,TRBV7-2,-,ASSLQGIGAF
TRBJ2-7,TRBV28,TRBD1,ASSSVQGSYEQY
TRBJ1-3,TRBV2,TRBD1,ASNPTGVPGNTIY
TRBJ1-1,TRBV13,-,ASSLDTGIGVNTEAF
TRBJ1-5,TRBV7-2,TRBD1,ASSLRGTGGNQPQH
TRBJ1-6,TRBV12-5,-,ASGFTLRGNSPLH
TRBJ2-1,TRBV4-1,TRBD2,ASSHMGLAGERSYNEQF
TRBJ1-1,TRBV5-4,-,ASSLEKLATEAF
TRBJ1-2,TRBV7-9,-,ASSLSSSNYGYT
TRBJ2-7,TRBV5-4,TRBD2,ASSLAGAGVSYEQY
TRBJ1-1,TRBV11-3,-,ASSLDRRGEAF
TRBJ1-5,TRBV6-1,TRBD1,ASSEPDRVPQPQH
TRBJ2-5,TRBV5-6,TRBD2,ASSLTSGETQY
TRBJ1-2,TRBV5-4,-,ASSVQENYGYT
TRBJ2-2,TRBV5-1,-,ASSLDRVGTGELF
TRBJ1-4,TRBV5-6,-,ASSKSRELF